This TCR beta chain was sequenced for a study of T cell responses to AZD1222 COVID-19 vaccine (dated by TCRdb to the early 2020s). Notes on the research overall: A total of more than 230 trial participants underwent TCR sequencing, of whom around 210 had received two doses of AZD1222 and roughly 26 had received two doses of the MenACWY control vaccine. Trial participants were enrolled into age subgroups of 18-55, 56-69 and 70-plus years, which contained around 140, 26 and 57 TCR-sequenced participants, respectively.

A note on this clone: No cognate antigen has been identified for it. No quality values exist for individual bases; no much larger clone is one base distant.

Paper-wide results and their limitations: A significant rise in spike-specific TCR breadth and depth was observed after two AZD1222 doses relative to day 0 and relative to MenACWY recipients. The whole spike protein was spanned by vaccine-associated CD4 TCRs, and dominant responses were seen in regions 160-218 and 743-854. Conclusions about previously exposed vaccinees were limited because only six or seven AZD1222 recipients were SARS-CoV-2 seropositive at baseline. Participants were mostly white British and included more females than males, and it was suggested by the authors that clonal diversity may have been underestimated. The 56-69-year group was small, and its depth increase did not reach significance, likely because of low power. Because no day 14 peak-response samples were available, the repertoires could be characterized only after the peak T cell response. Epitopes outside the regions mutated in the B.1.351 and B.1.1.7 variants were reportedly recognized by nearly half of the unique spike-specific TCRs.

The CDR3 regions of human TCRbeta chains were analyzed by immunosequencing. Concerning the study's data processing: TCRs in the repertoires were matched against a reference library of SARS-CoV-2-specific TCRs that had been generated with the MIRA antigen-specificity platform. Breadth meant the fraction of unique TCRs that were SARS-CoV-2-associated, whereas depth meant the fraction of total T cells that were SARS-CoV-2-associated. Using the MIRA data, every spike-specific TCR was mapped to the spike region that the TCR reacted to and assigned to either a CD4 or a CD8 class. Log10-transformed breadth and depth values were compared by one-way ANOVA with Sidak's multiple comparisons tests. Not all clones reach the TCRdb copy of this immuneACCESS table, which keeps in-frame sequences only. Checked studies attribute under half of the gap to unresolved V genes and leave the rest unexplained. That table furnishes V, J and clone size, whereas the DNA furnished D and trimming. The sample contains 52,000 or so clones, more than 80% of them found a single time. Of the sample, around 20% is held by the ten largest clones.

Per the publication, the time point label means: baseline before first vaccination. What the treatment or condition label conveys for this sample: meningococcal conjugate vaccine given as trial control. Vaccinee samples came from UK trials COV001 and COV002, including a single-blind randomized controlled phase 2/3 trial of AZD1222 (ChAdOx1 nCoV-19) in healthy adults. For TCRbeta chain sequencing, PBMC samples from trial participants were taken at day 0 and at day 28 after the second dose. The germline V gene (reference sequence) sets CDR1 to SGHNT and CDR2 to YYREEE. The CDR3 sequence holds 14 residues, the cysteine and phenylalanine included. Here the CDR3 DNA is all that survives: 42 bases in frame from base 1. V sheds 2 bases and J sheds 0 bases, leaving 8 bases between their ends.

The source was peripheral blood, collected on day 0 of MenACWY control vaccination. The chain uses TRBV5-4 and TRBJ2-5; the D gene is possibly TRBD2, with 5 bases matching. The TCR was taken from an adult in good health. The CDR3 reads as follows: CASSFAADQETQYF. The bases read TGTGCCAGCAGCTTTGCAGCGGACCAAGAGACCCAGTACTTC.